The clone carrying this TCR beta chain showed up just a few times. What it binds is unknown. Treatment here: oral pan-JAK inhibitor, 5-10 mg twice daily. PBMC-derived CD4+ and CD8+ T cells were sorted. This sample was taken from a study of CD8+ T cells in alopecia areata. Study-level information: Treatment with tofacitinib (6 to 18 months) was followed by 6 months off drug. Study-wide results and caveats: Numerous clones, expanded in lesions, remained in scalp and blood during tofacitinib. Lesional scalp, especially alopecia totalis/universalis, showed higher clonality than normal scalp.

The CDR3 is 18 residues long. J gave up 2 bases and V 2 bases, and 12 bases lay outside the gene matches. Looked up from germline, CDR1 is SQVTM and CDR2 is ANQGSEA. RNA was extracted and reverse transcribed into cDNA as the sequencing template. Generated by immunoSEQ multiplex PCR, the TCRdb table keeps only in-frame clones and is missing some. The data contain about 270,000 clones, over 45% of them seen just once; the ten biggest clones take up about 0.93%. The TCR comes from a human donor with alopecia areata. The chain employs TRBV29-1 and TRBJ2-3; 11 bases fit TRBD2. The material sequenced was CD4+ T cells sorted from blood, taken at approximately week 52, from a patient treated with tofacitinib. The CDR3 sequence is CSVERLAGGILVTDTQYF. In DNA, the CDR3 is TGCAGCGTTGAACGTCTAGCGGGGGGTATACTAGTCACAGATACGCAGTATTTT.